Sequencing of this T cell receptor (beta chain) was carried out in a study of CD8 T cells in ankylosing spondylitis. Looked up from germline, CDR1 is SQVTM and CDR2 is ANQGSEA. The CDR3 is made up of 12 amino acids. The V end was cut by 7 bases, the J end by 6 bases, with 13 bases between. 5'-RACE, quantitative and with molecular barcodes, yielded the TCR beta libraries. TCRdb independently ran MiXCR on the 5' RACE reads; one entry per CDR3 protein. The table has fewer than 400,000 distinct CDR3 sequences, less than 9.5% seen once. This clonotype was counted between two and nine times. Its specificity is unknown. Study-wide results and limits: Some motif variants were previously reported in reactive arthritis synovial fluid and blood. Seemingly characteristic of ankylosing spondylitis blood was a TCR beta motif consisting of 7 or 8 highly homologous variants. Reports say disease-linked clones showed up significantly more in matched ankylosing spondylitis synovial fluid. Disease-linked clones, CD8+, were relatively rare in peripheral blood.

Sequenced input: blood, either unsorted or a sorted T cell fraction (not recorded which). The origin of this receptor is a male donor with ankylosing spondylitis. The rearrangement joins TRBV29-1 to TRBJ2-1; a weak D match, TRBD1 (5 bases). CDR3 sequence: CSGGTSRNEQFF. In nucleotides, the CDR3 is TGCAGCGGGGGCACATCCCGCAATGAGCAGTTCTTC.